This note documents a single TCR beta chain sequence. What it binds is not known. The record originates from a study of cytomegalovirus exposure and HLA in healthy donors. As for the study in general: The platform used for the roughly 130 validation repertoires matched that of the roughly 720 first-cohort repertoires, a later analysis reported.

Broader study findings: Confirmation in vitro established that a few CMV-associated chains were specific for CMV antigens.

The method was immunoSEQ multiplex PCR; TCRdb's version includes in-frame clones alone and lacks a portion of them. Of about 130,000 clones listed, about nine tenths are singletons. Input material: PBMCs. The receptor's source is a young man in good health and CMV-seronegative.

The CDR3 is CASSPTSFTYNEQFF. The DNA of the CDR3 is TGTGCCAGTTCCCCGACTAGCTTTACCTACAATGAGCAGTTCTTC. This sequence joins TRBV19 and TRBJ2-1; 7 bases match TRBD2. The CDR3 length is 15 residues. CDR1 LNHDA and CDR2 SQIVND come from the germline V gene (reference sequence). Trimming took 8 bases from V and 2 from J; bases not matched to a gene: 9.